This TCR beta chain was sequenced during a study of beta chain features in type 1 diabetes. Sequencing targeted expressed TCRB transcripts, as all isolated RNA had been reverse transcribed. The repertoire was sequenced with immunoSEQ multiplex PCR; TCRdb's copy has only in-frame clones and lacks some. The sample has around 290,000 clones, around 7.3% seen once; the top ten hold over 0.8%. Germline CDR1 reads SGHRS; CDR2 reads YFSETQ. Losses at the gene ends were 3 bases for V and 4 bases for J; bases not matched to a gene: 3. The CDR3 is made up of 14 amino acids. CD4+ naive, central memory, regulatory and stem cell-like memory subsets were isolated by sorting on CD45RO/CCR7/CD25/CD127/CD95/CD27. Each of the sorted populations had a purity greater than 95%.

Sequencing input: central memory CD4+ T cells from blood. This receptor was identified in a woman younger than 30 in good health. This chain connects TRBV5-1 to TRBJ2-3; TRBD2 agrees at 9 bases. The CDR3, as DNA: TGCGCCAGCAGCTCCCTAGCGGGACCAGATACGCAGTATTTT. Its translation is CASSSLAGPDTQYF. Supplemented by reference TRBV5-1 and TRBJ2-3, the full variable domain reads KAGVTQTPRYLIKTRGQQVTLSCSPISGHRSVSWYQQTPGQGLQFLFEYFSETQRNKGNFPGRFSGRQFSNSRSEMNVSTLELGDSALYLCASSSLAGPDTQYFGPGTRLTVL.